These T cell receptor beta chains were read from a single sample in a study of patients and donors after allogeneic stem cell transplantation. MiXCR, run by TCRdb on the RT-PCR reads, gives a single entry per CDR3 protein. There are about 87,000 distinct CDR3 sequences in the sample; about 5% occur only once, and 2.6% lies in the top ten. Sequenced input: blood, either unsorted or a sorted T cell fraction (not recorded which). The receptors shown here come from a human donor who was either an allogeneic HSCT recipient or a stem cell or donor lymphocyte infusion donor (not recorded which). It is not recorded whose cells these are; they may come from a transplant donor. CDR3s include the opening cysteine and the closing phenylalanine or tryptophan. A D gene is named only where the DNA matches it firmly. Where a row states a size, it is once, few, many or the class of an expanded clone; other rows omit it.

TRBV3-1	12	few	TRBJ1-2	-	TGTGCCAGCAGCCCCCCTGGCTATGGCTACACCTTC	CASSPPGYGYTF
TRBV27	14	many	TRBJ2-7	TRBD2	TGTGCCAGCAAGGGACTAGCGGGATCGGGGGGGCAGTACTTC	CASKGLAGSGGQYF
TRBV14	13	many	TRBJ2-1	TRBD2	TGTGCCAGCAGCCAATACCAAGCGGGAGAGCAGTTCTTC	CASSQYQAGEQFF
TRBV5-6	15	many	TRBJ2-7	TRBD2	TGTGCCAGCAGTAGGCTAGCGGGAGGGACCTACGAGCAGTACTTC	CASSRLAGGTYEQYF
TRBV5-1	13	many	TRBJ2-7	-	TGCGCCAGCAGCGAACCAGGGGAGGGAGAGCAGTACTTC	CASSEPGEGEQYF
TRBV5-1	14	many	TRBJ2-2	-	TGCGCCAGCAGCTTGGAACGGGAGACCGGGGAGCTGTTTTTT	CASSLERETGELFF
TRBV19	17	few	TRBJ2-2	-	TGTGCCAGTAGTATAGAACCATATACAGGGAACACCGGGGAGCTGTTTTTT	CASSIEPYTGNTGELFF
TRBV7-2	15	many	TRBJ1-3	-	TGTGCCAGCAGCTTAGACAGGGCAGGAGGAAACACCATATATTTT	CASSLDRAGGNTIYF
TRBV5-5	14	medium-sized	TRBJ2-2	-	TGTGCCAGCACCTACCCTCAGGGCACCGGGGAGCTGTTTTTT	CASTYPQGTGELFF
TRBV27	13	many	TRBJ1-1	-	TGTGCCAGCAGTTTCAGGACGAACACTGAAGCTTTCTTT	CASSFRTNTEAFF
TRBV19	13	-	TRBJ1-5	-	TGTGCCAGTAGTCTCCTAGACTCCCGTACCGTGTATTTT	CASSLLDSRTVYF
TRBV20-1	13	-	TRBJ2-1	-	TGCAGTGCGCCCGCGGTTAGTAGGAATGAGCAGTTCTTC	CSAPAVSRNEQFF
TRBV6-2/TRBV6-3	14	many	TRBJ2-7	-	TGTGCCAGCAGTTACAAGCAGCTCAACGGCGAGCAGTACTTC	CASSYKQLNGEQYF
TRBV18	16	many	TRBJ2-4	-	TGTGCCAGCTCACCACCTCTTAAGGTAGCCAAAAACATTCAGTACTTC	CASSPPLKVAKNIQYF
TRBV7-8	15	many	TRBJ2-3	-	TGTGCCAGCAGCTACACCGACAGCAGCACAGATACGCAGTATTTT	CASSYTDSSTDTQYF
TRBV9	15	-	TRBJ2-3	TRBD2	TGTGCCAGCAGCGTACAAGCGGGGGCCACAGATACGCAGTATTTT	CASSVQAGATDTQYF
TRBV5-1	16	many	TRBJ2-6	-	TGCGCCAGCAGCTTGACAGCTTACTCTGGGGCCAACGTCCTGACTTTC	CASSLTAYSGANVLTF
TRBV20-1	15	-	TRBJ2-1	TRBD2	TGCAGTGCCACCCAAGGACTAGCGGGAGGCAATGAGCAGTTCTTC	CSATQGLAGGNEQFF
TRBV5-5	13	many	TRBJ1-2	-	TGTGCCAGCAGCCGGGTGGAAAACTATGGCTACACCTTC	CASSRVENYGYTF
TRBV20-1	13	-	TRBJ2-7	TRBD1	TGCAGTGCTAGGACAGGGGCCCGGTACGAGCAGTACTTC	CSARTGARYEQYF
TRBV27	13	-	TRBJ2-5	-	TGTGCCAGCAGTTGGACAGACCAAGAGACCCAGTACTTC	CASSWTDQETQYF
TRBV10-3	13	many	TRBJ2-7	-	TGTGCCATCAGTGGGGGGGAAGGCAGGGAGCAGTACTTC	CAISGGEGREQYF
TRBV5-1	17	many	TRBJ1-6	-	TGCGCCAGCAGCCCAACAGCCGGGGTGGATTTCTATTCACCCCTCCACTTT	CASSPTAGVDFYSPLHF
TRBV5-1	15	-	TRBJ1-2	-	TGCGCCAGCAGCTTGCTCGGGGACACAGACTATGGCTACACCTTC	CASSLLGDTDYGYTF
TRBV7-8	17	many	TRBJ1-1	-	TGTGCCAGCAGCCCAAGGACCGGGCGGACCATGGGGACTGAAGCTTTCTTT	CASSPRTGRTMGTEAFF
TRBV20-1	12	many	TRBJ2-3	-	TGCAGTGCCGGACTGAGCACAGATACGCAGTATTTT	CSAGLSTDTQYF
TRBV3-1	14	many	TRBJ1-1	-	TGTGCCAGCAGCCAAGTAGCGGGGAACACTGAAGCTTTCTTT	CASSQVAGNTEAFF
TRBV5-5	17	few	TRBJ2-6	TRBD2	TGTGCCAGCACCTCGGGGGGGGCTCCCTCTGGGGCCAACGTCCTGACTTTC	CASTSGGAPSGANVLTF
TRBV12-3/TRBV12-4	14	-	TRBJ2-2	-	TGTGCCAGCAGTCCCGGACTCTCTACCGGGGAGCTGTTTTTT	CASSPGLSTGELFF
TRBV3-1	13	many	TRBJ2-7	-	TGTGCCAGCAGCCAAGCGGGGGATGGGGAGCAGTACTTC	CASSQAGDGEQYF
TRBV5-1	16	many	TRBJ1-1	-	TGCGCCAGCAGCTTGGAACAACAAGGGTTGAACACTGAAGCTTTCTTT	CASSLEQQGLNTEAFF
TRBV7-8	13	many	TRBJ2-2	TRBD1	TGTGCCAGCAGAAAAACAGGGGCCGGGGAGCTGTTTTTT	CASRKTGAGELFF
TRBV19	15	many	TRBJ1-3	-	TGTGCCAGTAGTCCTGAGACAGACTCTGGAAACACCATATATTTT	CASSPETDSGNTIYF
TRBV20-1	14	many	TRBJ2-1	-	TGCAGTGCCCGGGGGGCGAGTGACTTTAATGAGCAGTTCTTC	CSARGASDFNEQFF
TRBV27	14	-	TRBJ2-7	TRBD2	TGTGCCAGCAGGGGGACTAGCGGCTCCTACGAGCAGTACTTC	CASRGTSGSYEQYF
TRBV11-3	13	many	TRBJ2-1	-	TGTGCCAGCAGCACCCGGGACTACAATGAGCAGTTCTTC	CASSTRDYNEQFF
TRBV7-9	15	many	TRBJ2-5	TRBD1	TGTGCCAGCAGCTCTCAGGGGGCCGGTCAAGAGACCCAGTACTTC	CASSSQGAGQETQYF
TRBV7-9	14	many	TRBJ2-7	-	TGTGCCAGCAGCTTAGACGGGAACTCCTACGAGCAGTACTTC	CASSLDGNSYEQYF